The T cell receptor beta chain described here comes from a study of response to subunit inactivated influenza vaccine. A remark on this clonotype: Its cognate antigen is unknown.

TCRdb re-derived calls from the RT-PCR reads in MiXCR, one entry per CDR3 protein. The sample includes roughly 700,000 distinct CDR3 sequences, around 14% of them seen just once. CDR1 is SGHRS and CDR2 is YFSETQ in the germline V gene. The trim removed 5 bases at V and 2 bases at J, leaving 1 base unmatched. The CDR3 is 14 amino acids. General study findings and limits: Each seasonal flu vaccination may recruit only limited new T cells, authors suggested.

This chain joins TRBV5-1 and TRBJ2-6; 7 bases align to TRBD1. The TCR was taken from a middle-aged man who received an inactivated influenza vaccine. The sample here was PBMCs from blood, taken approximately 12 days after vaccination. The CDR3 nucleotides are TGCGCCAGCAGGACAGGGACTGGGGCCAACGTCCTGACTTTC. Translating gives CASRTGTGANVLTF.